Below, 12 T cell receptor beta chains from the same sample are listed, as sequenced in a study of blood T cell repertoires in COVID-19. Sequencing used immunoSEQ multiplex PCR; TCRdb keeps in-frame clones, though not all of them. The sample holds under 300,000 clones, around nine tenths seen once. The material sequenced was PBMCs or T cells enriched from blood (not recorded which). The source is a woman aged 50 to 65 who had recovered from COVID-19.

The V call is TRBV18, the J call TRBJ2-3; 7 bases are shared with TRBD1. The trim removed 5 bases at V and 2 bases at J, leaving 10 bases unmatched. In germline, CDR1 is KGHSH, CDR2 LQKENI. The CDR3 loop spans 16 amino acids. The CDR3 DNA follows: TGTGCCAGCTCAATGGACAGGTCGTACACCACAGATACGCAGTATTTT. This gives the protein CASSMDRSYTTDTQYF.

The V and J genes are TRBV10-3 and TRBJ2-7; 8 bases map to TRBD2. The CDR3 spans 13 residues. With 5 bases clipped from V and 4 bases from J, the junction kept 4 bases outside the gene matches. CDR1 and CDR2 from the germline V gene are ENHRY and SYGVKD. As DNA, the CDR3 is TGTGCCATCAGTTTAGCGGGACTGTACGAGCAGTACTTC. Translating it yields CAISLAGLYEQYF.

This clone has only one observation. The rearrangement uses TRBV2 and TRBJ1-1, with D possibly matching TRBD1 (5 bases). V was trimmed by 2 bases and J by 11 bases, leaving 12 bases between them. Germline V gene sequence: CDR1 SNHLY, CDR2 FYNNEI. This CDR3 region has 12 residues. For the CDR3, the DNA is TGTGCCAGCAGTGAACTTCAGGGAAGGGCTTTCTTT. Translation: CASSELQGRAFF.

The chain is built from TRBV6-6 and TRBJ2-1; D remains unclear. This CDR3 is 13 amino acids long. Germline CDR1 is MNHNY and CDR2 is SVGAGI (reference sequence). V lost 0 bases to trimming and J lost 10 bases, with 10 bases between them. CDR3 in DNA: TGTGCCAGCAGTTACTCGACTCGGGTAGAGCAGTTCTTC. It is translated as CASSYSTRVEQFF.

This clone was found once. The J gene is TRBJ2-1, the V gene TRBV9; tentatively, D is TRBD1 (6 bases). The CDR3 runs to 16 residues. V lost 1 base, J lost 0 bases, and 11 bases lay in between. Germline-derived CDR1 and CDR2 are SGDLS and YYNGEE. CDR3 DNA: TGTGCCAGCAGCGTAATGGGGGCAGGCTCCTACAATGAGCAGTTCTTC. Translated: CASSVMGAGSYNEQFF.

The V and J genes are TRBV7-9 and TRBJ2-7, with a possible D match to TRBD2 (6 bases). Germline values: CDR1 SEHNR, CDR2 FQNEAQ (reference sequence). Deletions cut 6 bases from V and 4 bases from J, with 13 bases between. This CDR3 comprises 13 residues. The CDR3: CASSSWRGYEQYF. For the CDR3, the DNA is TGTGCCAGCAGTTCCTGGCGGGGTTACGAGCAGTACTTC.

This chain joins TRBV18 and TRBJ2-7; a possible D gene is TRBD1 (6 bases). The CDR3 totals 13 residues. Germline V gene lookup returns CDR1 KGHSH and CDR2 LQKENI. Trimming removed 10 bases from V and 2 bases from J, with 15 bases in between. The CDR3: CATKTGEAYEQYF. As DNA, the CDR3 is TGTGCCACCAAGACAGGAGAGGCCTACGAGCAGTACTTC.

This clone was counted once. V usage is TRBV5-1 and J usage is TRBJ2-3; no clear D gene. This CDR3 is built from 13 residues. The germline CDR1 and CDR2 sequences are SGHRS and YFSETQ. Trimming removed 4 bases from V and 1 base from J, with 7 bases in between. CDR3 residues: CASSLSRTDTQYF. Written as DNA, the CDR3 is TGCGCCAGCAGCCTCTCCCGCACAGATACGCAGTATTTT.

This chain joins TRBV28 and TRBJ1-5, with D tentatively TRBD1 (5 bases). The CDR3 has 14 amino acids. Trimming removed 6 bases at V and 3 bases at J, with 12 bases between. The germline V gene encodes CDR1 MDHEN and CDR2 SYDVKM. This chain's CDR3 is CASRGPGPNQPQHF. The DNA for the CDR3 is TGTGCCAGCAGAGGACCAGGGCCCAATCAGCCCCAGCATTTT.

The rearrangement uses TRBV12-3 or TRBV12-4 and TRBJ1-2; D remains ambiguous. V lost 6 bases, J lost 5 bases, and 10 bases lay in between. There are 12 residues in the CDR3. CDR3 amino acids: CASSPEGYGYTF. The CDR3 nucleotides are TGTGCCAGCAGCCCCGAGGGATATGGCTACACCTTC.

The gene calls are TRBV5-6 and TRBJ1-3; D perhaps matches TRBD1 (6 bases). Germline CDR1 SGHDT, CDR2 YYEEEE. This CDR3 is 16 amino acids long. Trimming cost V 0 bases and J 7 bases, with 17 bases left between them. CDR3 region: CASSLVPGGLSNTIYF. In DNA, the CDR3 is TGTGCCAGCAGCTTGGTCCCGGGGGGCCTCTCGAACACCATATATTTT.

This clone was recorded at least ten times. The V gene is TRBV7-2, the J gene TRBJ1-5, with D unresolved. The ends were cut back, 5 bases at V and 7 bases at J, with 12 bases in the middle. Germline V lookup: CDR1 SGHTA, CDR2 FQGNSA. This CDR3 region has 13 residues. This CDR3 reads CASSTRNGQPQHF. The CDR3, as DNA: TGTGCCAGCAGCACCCGAAATGGCCAGCCCCAGCATTTT.